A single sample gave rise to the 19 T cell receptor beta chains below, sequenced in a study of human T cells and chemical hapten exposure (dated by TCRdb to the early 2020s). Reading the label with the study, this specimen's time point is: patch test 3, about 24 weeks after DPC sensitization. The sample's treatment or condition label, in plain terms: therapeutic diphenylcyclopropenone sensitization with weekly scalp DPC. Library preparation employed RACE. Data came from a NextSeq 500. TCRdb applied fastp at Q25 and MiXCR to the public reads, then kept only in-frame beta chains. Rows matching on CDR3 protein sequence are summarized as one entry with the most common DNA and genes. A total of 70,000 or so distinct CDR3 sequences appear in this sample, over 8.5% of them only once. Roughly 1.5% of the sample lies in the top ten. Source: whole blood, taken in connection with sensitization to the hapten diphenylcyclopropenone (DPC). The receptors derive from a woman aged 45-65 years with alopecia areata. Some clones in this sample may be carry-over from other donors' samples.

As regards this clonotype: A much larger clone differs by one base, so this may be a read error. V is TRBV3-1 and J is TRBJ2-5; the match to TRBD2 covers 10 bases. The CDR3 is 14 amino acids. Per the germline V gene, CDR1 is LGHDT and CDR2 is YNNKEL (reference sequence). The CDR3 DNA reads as TGTGCCAGCAGCCCTAGCGGGGGCAAAGAGACCCGGTACTTC. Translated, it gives CASSPSGGKETRYF.

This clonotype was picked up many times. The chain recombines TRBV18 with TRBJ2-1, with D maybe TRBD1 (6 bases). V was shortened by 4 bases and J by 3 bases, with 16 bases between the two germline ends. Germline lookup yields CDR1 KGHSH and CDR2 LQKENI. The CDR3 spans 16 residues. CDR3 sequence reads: CASSLNAGTNYNEQFF. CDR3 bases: TGTGCCAGCTCACTAAACGCCGGGACAAACTACAATGAGCAGTTCTTC.

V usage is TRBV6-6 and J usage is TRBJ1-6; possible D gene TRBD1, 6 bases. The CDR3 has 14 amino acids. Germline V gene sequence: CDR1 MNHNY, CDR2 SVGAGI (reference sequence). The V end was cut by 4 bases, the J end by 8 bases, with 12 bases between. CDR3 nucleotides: TGTGCCAGCAGTTCCAGCAGGGGTGATTCACCCCTCCACTTT. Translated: CASSSSRGDSPLHF.

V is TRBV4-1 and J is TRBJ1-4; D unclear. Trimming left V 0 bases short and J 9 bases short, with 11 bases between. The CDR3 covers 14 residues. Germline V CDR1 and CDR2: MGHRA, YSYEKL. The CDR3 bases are TGCGCCAGCAGCCAAGATGGAGCGGGCCAAAAACTGTTTTTT. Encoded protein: CASSQDGAGQKLFF.

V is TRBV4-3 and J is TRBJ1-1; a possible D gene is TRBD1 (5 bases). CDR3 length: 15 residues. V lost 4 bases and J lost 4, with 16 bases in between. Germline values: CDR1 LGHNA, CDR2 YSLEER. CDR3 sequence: CASSPQAGLGTEAFF. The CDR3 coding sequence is TGCGCCAGCAGCCCTCAGGCAGGGCTGGGCACTGAAGCTTTCTTT.

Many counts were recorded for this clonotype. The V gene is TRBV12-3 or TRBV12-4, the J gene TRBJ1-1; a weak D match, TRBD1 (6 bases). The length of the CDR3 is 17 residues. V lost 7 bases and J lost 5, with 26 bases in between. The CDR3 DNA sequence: TGTGCCAGCATTGTTCGGTATGGGGGCGGTAAGGGGACTGAAGCTTTCTTT. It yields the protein CASIVRYGGGKGTEAFF.

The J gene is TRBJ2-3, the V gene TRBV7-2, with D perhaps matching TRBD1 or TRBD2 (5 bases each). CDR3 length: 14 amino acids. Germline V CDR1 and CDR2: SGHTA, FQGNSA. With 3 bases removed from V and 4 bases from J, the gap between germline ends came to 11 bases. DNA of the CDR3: TGTGCCAGCAGCTTTATGAGGGGCCCAGATACGCAGTATTTT. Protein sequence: CASSFMRGPDTQYF.

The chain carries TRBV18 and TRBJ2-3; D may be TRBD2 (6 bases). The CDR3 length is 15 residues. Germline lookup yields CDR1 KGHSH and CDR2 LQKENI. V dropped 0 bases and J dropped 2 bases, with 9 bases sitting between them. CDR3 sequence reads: CASSPPAGYTDTQYF. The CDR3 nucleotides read TGTGCCAGCTCACCACCGGCGGGATACACAGATACGCAGTATTTT.

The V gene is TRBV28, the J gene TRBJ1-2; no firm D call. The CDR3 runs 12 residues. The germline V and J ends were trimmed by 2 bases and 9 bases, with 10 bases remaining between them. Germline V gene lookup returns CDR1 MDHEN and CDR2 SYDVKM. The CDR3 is CASSLARASYTF. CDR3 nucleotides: TGTGCCAGCAGTTTAGCGCGGGCAAGCTACACCTTC.

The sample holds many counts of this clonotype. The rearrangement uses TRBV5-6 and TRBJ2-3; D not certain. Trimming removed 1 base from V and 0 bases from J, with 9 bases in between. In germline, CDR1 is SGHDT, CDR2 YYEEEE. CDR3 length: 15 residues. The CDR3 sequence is CASSLLLGSTDTQYF. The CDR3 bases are TGTGCCAGCAGCTTGCTTCTCGGCAGCACAGATACGCAGTATTTT.

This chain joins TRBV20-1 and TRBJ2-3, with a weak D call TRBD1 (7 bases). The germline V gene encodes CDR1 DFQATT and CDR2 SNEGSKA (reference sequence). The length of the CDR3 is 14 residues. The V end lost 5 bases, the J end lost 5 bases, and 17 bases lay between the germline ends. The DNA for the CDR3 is TGCAGTGCTCTCGGAGGGGGCGGGCGAGATACGCAGTATTTT. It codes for CSALGGGGRDTQYF.

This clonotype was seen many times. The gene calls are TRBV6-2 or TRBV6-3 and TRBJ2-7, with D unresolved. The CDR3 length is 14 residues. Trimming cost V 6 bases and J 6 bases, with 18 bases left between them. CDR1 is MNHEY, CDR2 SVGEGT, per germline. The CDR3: CASSGTGSPSEQYF. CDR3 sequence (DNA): TGTGCCAGCAGCGGCACTGGTAGCCCGTCCGAGCAGTACTTC.

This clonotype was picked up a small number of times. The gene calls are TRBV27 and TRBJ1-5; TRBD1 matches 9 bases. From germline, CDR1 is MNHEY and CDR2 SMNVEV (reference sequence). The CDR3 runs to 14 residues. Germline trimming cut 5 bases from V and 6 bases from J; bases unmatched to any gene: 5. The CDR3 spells CASSVTGGGQPQHF. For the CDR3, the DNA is TGTGCCAGCAGTGTCACAGGGGGCGGTCAGCCCCAGCATTTT.

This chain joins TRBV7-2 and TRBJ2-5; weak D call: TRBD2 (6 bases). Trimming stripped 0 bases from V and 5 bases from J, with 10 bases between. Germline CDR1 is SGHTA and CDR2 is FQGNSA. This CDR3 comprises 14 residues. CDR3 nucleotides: TGTGCCAGCAGCTTAGCGGGGGGTAGGGAGACCCAGTACTTC. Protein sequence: CASSLAGGRETQYF.

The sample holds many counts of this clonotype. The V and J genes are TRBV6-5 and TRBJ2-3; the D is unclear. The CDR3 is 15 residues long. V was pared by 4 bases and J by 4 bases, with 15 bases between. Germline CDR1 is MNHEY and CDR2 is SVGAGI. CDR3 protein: CASSSPGWGPDTQYF. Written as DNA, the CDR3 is TGTGCCAGCAGTTCCCCCGGTTGGGGTCCAGATACGCAGTATTTT.

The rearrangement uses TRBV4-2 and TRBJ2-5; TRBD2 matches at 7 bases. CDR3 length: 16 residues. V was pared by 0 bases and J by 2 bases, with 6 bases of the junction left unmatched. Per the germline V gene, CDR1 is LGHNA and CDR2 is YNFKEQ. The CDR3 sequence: CASSQDPASGQETQYF. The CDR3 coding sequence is TGTGCCAGCAGCCAAGATCCGGCTAGCGGACAAGAGACCCAGTACTTC.

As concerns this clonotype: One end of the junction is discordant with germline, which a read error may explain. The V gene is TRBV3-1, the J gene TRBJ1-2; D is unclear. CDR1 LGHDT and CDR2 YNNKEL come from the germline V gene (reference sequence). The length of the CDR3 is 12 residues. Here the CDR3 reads CVSSLRYDGYTF. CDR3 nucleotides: TGTGTCAGCAGCCTGCGGTACGATGGCTACACCTTC.

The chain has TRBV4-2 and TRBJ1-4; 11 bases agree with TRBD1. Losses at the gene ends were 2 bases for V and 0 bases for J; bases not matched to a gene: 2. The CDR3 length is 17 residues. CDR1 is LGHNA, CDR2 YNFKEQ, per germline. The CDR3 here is CASSQQGQGATNEKLFF. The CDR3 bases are TGTGCCAGCAGCCAACAGGGACAGGGGGCAACTAATGAAAAACTGTTTTTT.

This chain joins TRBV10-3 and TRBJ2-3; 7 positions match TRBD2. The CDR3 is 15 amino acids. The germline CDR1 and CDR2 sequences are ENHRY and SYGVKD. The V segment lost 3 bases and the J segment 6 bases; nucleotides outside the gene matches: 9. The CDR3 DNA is TGTGCCATCAGTGATGTTAGCGGGCCCAGGGATACGCAGTATTTT. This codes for CAISDVSGPRDTQYF.